The 21 T cell receptor beta chains reported below all come from one sample, sequenced in a study of T cell responses to AZD1222 COVID-19 vaccine. Sequencing was performed with immunoSEQ multiplex PCR; in TCRdb, only in-frame clones are kept and a portion is missing. The profile covers some 110,000 clones, with 88% appearing a single time and approximately 3.4% taken by the ten largest. Sample: peripheral blood, taken 28 days after the second AZD1222 dose. The receptor set was obtained from an adult who received the AZD1222 COVID-19 vaccine.

The rearrangement uses TRBV28 and TRBJ1-5; unclear D gene. CDR1 MDHEN and CDR2 SYDVKM come from the germline V gene. The CDR3 is 14 amino acids. Trimming removed 5 bases from V and 4 bases from J, with 12 bases in between. The CDR3 sequence is CASSTRLENQPQHF. The CDR3 region has the DNA TGTGCCAGCAGTACCCGACTGGAAAATCAGCCCCAGCATTTT.

This clone was picked up one time. The chain has TRBV24-1 and TRBJ1-5, with a weak D call TRBD1 (5 bases). The CDR3 is 15 amino acids. The V end lost 2 bases, the J end lost 2 bases, and 9 bases lay between the germline ends. The germline V gene has CDR1 KGHDR and CDR2 SFDVKD. For the CDR3, the DNA is TGTGCCACCAGTGATTGGAGGGGAGGCAATCAGCCCCAGCATTTT. Translation gives CATSDWRGGNQPQHF.

This clone was seen just once. The rearrangement uses TRBV5-6 and TRBJ1-5; D is undetermined. CDR1 is SGHDT, CDR2 YYEEEE, per germline. The CDR3 is 14 residues long. Trimming removed 0 bases from V and 6 bases from J, with 10 bases in between. CDR3 region: CASSLEGWGQPQHF. The CDR3 DNA reads TGTGCCAGCAGCTTGGAGGGCTGGGGTCAGCCCCAGCATTTT.

The chain joins TRBV6-2 or TRBV6-3 to TRBJ1-2; possible D gene TRBD1, 6 bases. In germline, CDR1 is MNHEY, CDR2 SVGEGT. Trimming pared 7 bases from V and 4 bases from J, leaving 10 bases between. This CDR3 has 12 amino acids. The CDR3 protein is CASNPGVYGYTF. CDR3 bases: TGTGCCAGCAACCCAGGGGTCTATGGCTACACCTTC.

The rearrangement joins TRBV7-2 to TRBJ2-1; 9 bases align to TRBD2. Germline V gene sequence: CDR1 SGHTA, CDR2 FQGNSA. The ends lost 5 bases at V and 4 bases at J; junction bases unmatched: 6. The CDR3 loop spans 15 amino acids. The CDR3 region is CASSPTSGSYNEQFF. The DNA for the CDR3 is TGTGCCAGCAGCCCTACTAGCGGGTCTTACAATGAGCAGTTCTTC.

This clone came up once. The chain uses TRBV7-2 and TRBJ1-4; 7 bases match TRBD1. Germline CDR1 and CDR2: SGHTA and FQGNSA. Trimming removed 6 bases from V and 8 bases from J; junction bases left unmatched: 12. The CDR3 consists of 15 residues. CDR3 DNA: TGTGCCAGCAGGGCCCCGGAGGGGGCGAGAGAAAAACTGTTTTTT. Amino acid sequence: CASRAPEGAREKLFF.

The chain is built from TRBV5-1 and TRBJ2-1, with 7 nucleotides matching TRBD2. Germline CDR1 reads SGHRS; CDR2 reads YFSETQ. The V gene end was trimmed by 5 bases and the J gene end by 2 bases; junction bases not matched to a gene: 4. The CDR3 totals 14 residues. The chain's CDR3 is CASRAGVTYNEQFF. The CDR3 bases are TGCGCCAGCAGGGCGGGAGTCACCTACAATGAGCAGTTCTTC.

J is TRBJ2-7 and V is TRBV19; D remains unclear. The CDR3 spans 14 residues. The V and J ends lost 6 bases and 4 bases respectively, with 16 bases between them. Germline V gene sequence: CDR1 LNHDA, CDR2 SQIVND (reference sequence). CDR3 sequence: CASSESRFYYEQYF. The CDR3 nucleotides are TGTGCCAGTAGCGAATCGCGGTTCTATTACGAGCAGTACTTC.

V and J are TRBV19 and TRBJ2-3, with D possibly matching TRBD2 (5 bases). CDR1 and CDR2 from the germline V gene are LNHDA and SQIVND (reference sequence). The CDR3 contains 12 residues. The V end lost 3 bases, the J end lost 5 bases, and 6 bases lay between the germline ends. In DNA form, the CDR3 reads TGTGCCAGTAGTATGAGGGAAGATACGCAGTATTTT. This codes for CASSMREDTQYF.

The gene calls are TRBV14 and TRBJ1-2; maybe TRBD1 (6 bases). CDR3 length equals 13 residues. In germline, CDR1 is SGHDN, CDR2 FVKESK. V lost 5 bases, J lost 4 bases, and 11 bases lay in between. The CDR3 sequence: CASSSDRLYGYTF. The DNA of the CDR3 is TGTGCCAGCAGCTCCGACAGGCTCTATGGCTACACCTTC.

The V and J genes are TRBV4-3 and TRBJ1-5, with D perhaps TRBD1 (5 bases). This CDR3 is built from 15 residues. Germline V gives CDR1 LGHNA, CDR2 YSLEER. With 0 bases removed from V and 6 bases from J, the gap between germline ends came to 12 bases. In DNA, the CDR3 is TGCGCCAGCAGCCAAGATCGGGGGGTAGGTCAGCCCCAGCATTTT. It is translated as CASSQDRGVGQPQHF.

The chain has TRBV3-1 (or the pseudogene TRBV3-2) and TRBJ1-5, with TRBD1 matching over 10 bases. Germline assignment: CDR1 LGHDT and CDR2 YNNKEL (reference sequence). The J segment lost 5 bases and the V segment lost 3 bases, leaving 1 base of the junction unmatched. This CDR3 has 14 residues. Here the CDR3 DNA reads TGTGCCAGCAGCCACGGGACAGGGGATCAGCCCCAGCATTTT. Protein: CASSHGTGDQPQHF.

This sequence joins TRBV12-3 or TRBV12-4 and TRBJ2-6; D is unclear. V was shortened by 8 bases and J by 8 bases, with 7 bases between the two germline ends. This CDR3 is built from 11 residues. The CDR3 reads CASSLSNVLTF. In DNA, the CDR3 is TGTGCCAGCTCCTTGTCCAACGTCCTGACTTTC.

The V call is TRBV2, the J call TRBJ2-7; 9 bases fit TRBD2. The V and J ends lost 7 bases and 3 bases, in that order; junction bases with no gene match: 7. Germline values: CDR1 SNHLY, CDR2 FYNNEI. This CDR3 has 14 amino acids. In nucleotides, the CDR3 is TGTGCCAGCACTGGGCGGGGGGGCCGCTACGAGCAGTACTTC. It encodes CASTGRGGRYEQYF.

V usage is TRBV9 and J usage is TRBJ1-5; TRBD1 agrees at 11 bases. The junction had 3 bases not matched to a gene; V was cut back by 0 bases and J by 7 bases. The germline CDR1 and CDR2 sequences are SGDLS and YYNGEE. This CDR3 has 15 amino acids. The CDR3 region has the DNA TGTGCCAGCAGCGTAGGGGACAGGGGGGGGCAGCCCCAGCATTTT. Translating it yields CASSVGDRGGQPQHF.

The V gene is TRBV9, the J gene TRBJ2-5; 13 bases map to TRBD2. The CDR3 spans 16 residues. Germline CDR1 is SGDLS and CDR2 is YYNGEE. The J segment lost 1 base and the V segment lost 0 bases, leaving 0 bases of the junction unmatched. CDR3 sequence reads: CASSVGTSGGQETQYF. In nucleotides, the CDR3 is TGTGCCAGCAGCGTAGGGACTAGCGGGGGCCAAGAGACCCAGTACTTC.

This chain links TRBV25-1 with TRBJ1-1; D is ambiguous. The CDR3 extends over 12 amino acids. Germline assignment: CDR1 MGHDK and CDR2 SYGVNS. The ends were cut back, 9 bases at V and 0 bases at J, with 8 bases in the middle. Written as DNA, the CDR3 is TGTGCCAGTCGGGCAATGAACACTGAAGCTTTCTTT. This sequence encodes CASRAMNTEAFF.

The V gene is TRBV30, the J gene TRBJ1-3, with TRBD1 identical over 8 bases. This CDR3 region has 17 residues. Looked up from germline, CDR1 is GTSNPN and CDR2 is SVGIG (reference sequence). The V and J ends lost 3 bases and 3 bases, in that order; junction bases with no gene match: 13. CDR3 sequence: CAWRPKGQGAGGNTIYF. The CDR3 nucleotides read TGTGCCTGGAGGCCAAAGGGGCAGGGGGCCGGTGGAAACACCATATATTTT.

The chain couples TRBV19 to TRBJ2-7; 15 bases are a match to TRBD2. The CDR3 sequence is 19 residues long. CDR1 is LNHDA, CDR2 SQIVND, per germline (reference sequence). Germline trimming cut 3 bases from V and 2 bases from J; bases unmatched to any gene: 11. CDR3 bases: TGTGCCAGTAGTATTTCGTATGGACTAGCGGGAGGGAGGACCTACGAGCAGTACTTC. Translated, it gives CASSISYGLAGGRTYEQYF.

The CDR3 region is CASSPATPTEAFF. Here the CDR3 DNA reads TGTGCCAGCAGCCCAGCAACTCCTACTGAAGCTTTCTTT. The V and J genes are TRBV5-5 and TRBJ1-1; D unresolved. Per germline, CDR1 SGHKS and CDR2 YYEKEE (reference sequence). The ends were cut back, 4 bases at V and 5 bases at J, with 12 bases in the middle. The CDR3 is made up of 13 amino acids.

The chain employs TRBV24-1 and TRBJ2-1; 9 bases map to TRBD1. V trimming: 3 bases; J trimming: 7 bases; junction bases outside the gene matches: 9. The length of the CDR3 is 16 residues. Germline CDR1 is KGHDR and CDR2 is SFDVKD. CDR3 loop: CATSDTTGTGLNEQFF. The CDR3 region has the DNA TGTGCCACCAGTGATACCACCGGGACAGGGTTGAATGAGCAGTTCTTC.